Sequencing of this T cell receptor beta chain was carried out in a study of CD8+ T cells in alopecia areata. Study-level information: The drug, oral tofacitinib, was given to treated patients at 5 to 10 mg twice daily.

General study points: Scalp sample data also include resident alphabeta T cells from normal skin.

This clone has a count of ten or more. Its target is unknown. cDNA prepared by RNA extraction and subsequent reverse transcription served as the template for sequencing. Libraries were prepared by immunoSEQ multiplex PCR; TCRdb keeps only in-frame clonotypes and omits some of them. Of fewer than 250,000 clones listed, roughly two fifths are singletons. The treatment: oral pan-JAK inhibitor, 5-10 mg twice daily. This CDR3 is built from 16 residues. Germline V gene sequence: CDR1 SGHRS, CDR2 YFSETQ. The germline V and J ends were trimmed by 2 bases and 1 base, with 15 bases remaining between them. This specimen was CD4+ T cells sorted from blood, taken around week 36, from a patient treated with tofacitinib. The chain combines TRBV5-1 with TRBJ2-5, with D perhaps given as TRBD1 or TRBD2 (5 bases each). The receptor was derived from a human donor with alopecia areata. The CDR3 region has the DNA TGCGCCAGCAGCTTCCCCGGACGGGACCTCCAAGAGACCCAGTACTTC. Its protein product is CASSFPGRDLQETQYF.